Listed here are 13 T cell receptor beta chains from one sample, sequenced in a study of identical twins. TCRdb fed the 5' RACE reads into MiXCR, producing one record per CDR3 protein. The repertoire holds roughly 250,000 distinct CDR3 sequences, with more than 13% as singletons. Sequences were obtained from memory (CD45RO+) T cells sorted from blood. These TCRs come from a woman between 18 and 29 years old in good health.

The V gene is TRBV9, the J gene TRBJ2-1, with D tentatively TRBD1 or TRBD2 (5 bases each). The CDR3 is 15 residues long. V gave up 4 bases and J gave up 3 bases, with 14 bases separating them. From germline, CDR1 is SGDLS and CDR2 YYNGEE. CDR3 in amino acids: CASSPPGPLYNEQFF. DNA of the CDR3: TGTGCCAGCAGCCCGCCGGGACCCCTCTACAATGAGCAGTTCTTC.

The chain couples TRBV29-1 to TRBJ2-3; the D gene is possibly TRBD1 (5 bases). Per germline, CDR1 SQVTM and CDR2 ANQGSEA. Deletions cut 4 bases from V and 0 bases from J, with 8 bases between. The CDR3 length is 13 residues. DNA for the CDR3: TGCAGCGTTGGGACATTCAGCACAGATACGCAGTATTTT. It encodes CSVGTFSTDTQYF.

This clonotype has just a few counts. The rearrangement links TRBV29-1 to TRBJ2-2; D gene ambiguous. Germline CDR1 and CDR2: SQVTM and ANQGSEA. The CDR3 is made up of 13 amino acids. Trimming pared 7 bases from V and 2 bases from J, leaving 11 bases between. The CDR3 reads CSGADGNTGELFF. The CDR3 DNA follows: TGCAGCGGGGCGGACGGCAACACCGGGGAGCTGTTTTTT.

This clonotype was seen more than once but under ten times. V is TRBV20-1 and J is TRBJ1-1, with no clear D. Germline-derived CDR1 and CDR2 are DFQATT and SNEGSKA (reference sequence). This CDR3 has 13 residues. The V gene lost 6 bases and the J gene lost 1 base, with 12 bases spanning the gap. CDR3 nucleotides: TGCAGTGCACATTACTCGCGGAACACTGAAGCTTTCTTT. Amino acid sequence: CSAHYSRNTEAFF.

This clonotype was picked up many times. This chain links TRBV20-1 with TRBJ1-1; D unclear. Trimming pared 1 base from V and 1 base from J, leaving 10 bases between. Germline loops: CDR1 DFQATT, CDR2 SNEGSKA (reference sequence). CDR3 length: 14 residues. The CDR3 here is CSARAAQRNTEAFF. The CDR3 DNA reads as TGCAGTGCTAGAGCCGCCCAAAGGAACACTGAAGCTTTCTTT.

The chain is built from TRBV15 and TRBJ2-7, with D perhaps matching TRBD2 (6 bases). This CDR3 contains 16 residues. Germline CDR1 LNHNV, CDR2 YYDKDF (reference sequence). V lost 0 bases and J lost 2, with 14 bases in between. The CDR3 protein is CATSRDPTSLAYEQYF. The CDR3 bases are TGTGCCACCAGCAGAGACCCCACTAGCCTCGCCTACGAGCAGTACTTC. The complete variable domain, with remaining parts taken from reference TRBV15 and TRBJ2-7, reads DAMVIQNPRYQVTQFGKPVTLSCSQTLNHNVMYWYQQKSSQAPKLLFHYYDKDFNNEADTPDNFQSRRPNTSFCFLDIRSPGLGDTAMYLCATSRDPTSLAYEQYFGPGTRLTVT.

This clonotype was seen many times. This sequence joins TRBV21-1 and TRBJ2-3; the table's TRBD2 call for D was not verified on the DNA. TRBV21-1 is termed a pseudogene. This CDR3 is built from 16 residues. The CDR3 DNA follows: TGTGCCAGCAGCAAACTAGGCGGGAGGGGAACAGATACGCAGTATTTT. Its translation: CASSKLGGRGTDTQYF.

V and J are TRBV5-1 and TRBJ2-4; D possibly corresponds to TRBD2 (5 bases). This CDR3 comprises 14 residues. Germline values: CDR1 SGHRS, CDR2 YFSETQ. Trimming left V 2 bases short and J 4 bases short, with 10 bases between. CDR3 in DNA: TGCGCCAGCAGCTTAGGACTTGGGAAAAACATTCAGTACTTC. Its translation: CASSLGLGKNIQYF.

This clonotype has a handful of counts. The rearrangement joins TRBV5-1 to TRBJ2-7, with 11 bases identical to TRBD2. J lost 3 bases, V lost 1 base, and 6 bases had no gene match. Germline V gene lookup returns CDR1 SGHRS and CDR2 YFSETQ. CDR3 size: 16 residues. The DNA of the CDR3 is TGCGCCAGCAGCTTGTGGGGACTAGCGGATAACTACGAGCAGTACTTC. It translates to CASSLWGLADNYEQYF.

Ten or more counts support this clonotype. V is TRBV25-1 and J is TRBJ2-3, with a tentative D call TRBD2 (6 bases). Trimming removed 4 bases at V and 0 bases at J, with 11 bases between. This CDR3 is 15 amino acids long. In germline, CDR1 is MGHDK, CDR2 SYGVNS. DNA of the CDR3: TGTGCCAGCAGTGCTTGGCGGGATAGCACAGATACGCAGTATTTT. This gives the protein CASSAWRDSTDTQYF.

This clonotype was counted between two and nine times. The J gene is TRBJ2-3, the V gene TRBV5-1; 10 bases are a match to TRBD2. This CDR3 has 14 residues. Germline CDR1 is SGHRS and CDR2 is YFSETQ. J lost 5 bases, V lost 3 bases, and 3 bases had no gene match. For the CDR3, the DNA is TGCGCCAGCAGCTCAAGACTAGCGGGAGATACGCAGTATTTT. This translates into CASSSRLAGDTQYF.

V usage is TRBV10-3 and J usage is TRBJ2-7; 16 nucleotides align to TRBD2. Germline V gene sequence: CDR1 ENHRY, CDR2 SYGVKD. J gave up 3 bases and V 6 bases, and 11 bases lay outside the gene matches. The CDR3 loop spans 18 amino acids. Written as DNA, the CDR3 is TGTGCCATCAGCTCCGGGACTAGCGGGAGGGAGAGGGGCTACGAGCAGTACTTC. Protein sequence: CAISSGTSGRERGYEQYF.

The chain uses TRBV20-1 and TRBJ2-1; 7 positions agree with TRBD2. The junction had 16 bases not matched to a gene; V was cut back by 5 bases and J by 12 bases. The V gene's germline CDR1 is DFQATT and CDR2 SNEGSKA (reference sequence). The CDR3 loop spans 14 amino acids. This chain's CDR3 is CSAPFFPGLGGQFF. CDR3 DNA sequence: TGCAGTGCTCCTTTCTTCCCCGGACTAGGAGGGCAGTTCTTC.